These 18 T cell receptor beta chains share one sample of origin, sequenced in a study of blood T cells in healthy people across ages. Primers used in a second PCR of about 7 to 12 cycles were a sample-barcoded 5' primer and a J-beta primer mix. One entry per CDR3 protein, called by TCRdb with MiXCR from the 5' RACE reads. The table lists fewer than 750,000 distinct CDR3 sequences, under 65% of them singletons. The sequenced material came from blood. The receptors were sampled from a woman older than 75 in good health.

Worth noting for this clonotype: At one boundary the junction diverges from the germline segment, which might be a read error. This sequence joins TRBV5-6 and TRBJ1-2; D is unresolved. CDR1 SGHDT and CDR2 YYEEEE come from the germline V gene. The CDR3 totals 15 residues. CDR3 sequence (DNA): TGTGCCGGCAGCTTCGCTCAATCGGGTAGCTATGGCTACACCTTC. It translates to CAGSFAQSGSYGYTF. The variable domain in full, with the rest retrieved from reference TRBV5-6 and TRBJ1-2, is DAGVTQSPTHLIKTRGQQVTLRCSPKSGHDTVSWYQQALGQGPQFIFQYYEEEERQRGNFPDRFSGHQFPNYSSELNVNALLLGDSALYLCAGSFAQSGSYGYTFGSGTRLTVV.

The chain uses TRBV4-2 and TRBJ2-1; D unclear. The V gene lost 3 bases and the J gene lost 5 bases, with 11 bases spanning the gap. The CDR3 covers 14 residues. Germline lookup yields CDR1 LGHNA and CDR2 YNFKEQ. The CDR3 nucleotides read TGTGCCAGCAGCCATAACACGAATGACAATGAGCAGTTCTTC. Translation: CASSHNTNDNEQFF.

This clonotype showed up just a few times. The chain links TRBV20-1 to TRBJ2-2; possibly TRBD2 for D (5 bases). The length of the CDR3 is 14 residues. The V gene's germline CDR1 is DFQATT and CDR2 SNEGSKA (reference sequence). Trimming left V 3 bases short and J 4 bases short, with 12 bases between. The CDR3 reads CSAREDGVTGELFF. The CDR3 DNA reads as TGCAGTGCTAGGGAGGATGGGGTCACCGGGGAGCTGTTTTTT.

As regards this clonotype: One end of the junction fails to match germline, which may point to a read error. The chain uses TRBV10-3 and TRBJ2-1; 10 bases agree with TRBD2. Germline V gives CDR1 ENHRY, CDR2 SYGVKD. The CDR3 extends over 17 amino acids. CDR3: CAISDQPAGGPFNKQFF. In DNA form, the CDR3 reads TGTGCCATCAGTGATCAACCAGCGGGAGGGCCGTTCAATAAGCAGTTCTTC.

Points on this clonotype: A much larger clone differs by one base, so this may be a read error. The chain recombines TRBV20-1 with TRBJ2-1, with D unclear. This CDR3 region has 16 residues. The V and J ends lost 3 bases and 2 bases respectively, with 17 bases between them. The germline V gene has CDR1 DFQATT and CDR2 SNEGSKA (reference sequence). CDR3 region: CSARISNGDPYNEQFF. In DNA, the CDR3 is TGCAGTGCTAGGATTTCTAACGGAGACCCCTACAATGAGCAGTTCTTC.

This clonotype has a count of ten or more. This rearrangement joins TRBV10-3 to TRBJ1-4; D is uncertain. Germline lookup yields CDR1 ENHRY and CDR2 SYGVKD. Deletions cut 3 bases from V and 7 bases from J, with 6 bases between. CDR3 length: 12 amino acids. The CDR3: CAISDRSEKLFF. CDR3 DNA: TGTGCCATCAGTGACCGATCTGAAAAACTGTTTTTT.

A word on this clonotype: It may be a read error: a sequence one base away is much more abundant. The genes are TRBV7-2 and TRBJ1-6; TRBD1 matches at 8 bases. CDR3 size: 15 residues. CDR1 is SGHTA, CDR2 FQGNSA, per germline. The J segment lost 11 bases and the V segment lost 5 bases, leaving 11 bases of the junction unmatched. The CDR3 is CASSIDRGRNPPLHF. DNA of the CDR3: TGTGCCAGCAGCATCGACAGGGGACGGAATCCACCCCTCCACTTT.

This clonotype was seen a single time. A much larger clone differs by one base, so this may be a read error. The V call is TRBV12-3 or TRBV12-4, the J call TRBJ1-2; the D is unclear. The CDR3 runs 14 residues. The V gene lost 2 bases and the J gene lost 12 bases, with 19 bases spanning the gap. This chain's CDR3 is CASSLKAIMHGHTF. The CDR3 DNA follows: TGTGCCAGCAGTTTAAAAGCTATTATGCACGGCCACACCTTC.

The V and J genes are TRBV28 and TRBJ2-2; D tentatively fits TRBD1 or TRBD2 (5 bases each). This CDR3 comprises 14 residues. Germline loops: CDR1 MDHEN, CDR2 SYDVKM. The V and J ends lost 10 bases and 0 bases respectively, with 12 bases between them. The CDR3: CANQGSANTGELFF. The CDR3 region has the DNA TGTGCCAACCAGGGTAGCGCGAACACCGGGGAGCTGTTTTTT.

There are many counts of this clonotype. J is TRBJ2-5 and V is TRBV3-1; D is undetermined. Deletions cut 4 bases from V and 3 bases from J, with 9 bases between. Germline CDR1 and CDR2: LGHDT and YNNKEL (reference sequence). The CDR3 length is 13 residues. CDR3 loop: CASSPQHKETQYF. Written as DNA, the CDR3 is TGTGCCAGCAGCCCCCAGCACAAAGAGACCCAGTACTTC.

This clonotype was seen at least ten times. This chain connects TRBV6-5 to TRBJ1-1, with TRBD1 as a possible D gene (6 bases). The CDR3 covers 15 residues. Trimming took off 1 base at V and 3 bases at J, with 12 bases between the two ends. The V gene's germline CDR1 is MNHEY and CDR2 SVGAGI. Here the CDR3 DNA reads TGTGCCAGCAGTTACTGGGCAGGGGCGGACACTGAAGCTTTCTTT. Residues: CASSYWAGADTEAFF.

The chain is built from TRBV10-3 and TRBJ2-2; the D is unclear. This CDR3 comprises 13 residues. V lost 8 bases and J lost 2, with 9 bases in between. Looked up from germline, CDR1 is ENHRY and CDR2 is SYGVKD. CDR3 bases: TGTGCCATCGATCGCGAAAACACCGGGGAGCTGTTTTTT. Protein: CAIDRENTGELFF.

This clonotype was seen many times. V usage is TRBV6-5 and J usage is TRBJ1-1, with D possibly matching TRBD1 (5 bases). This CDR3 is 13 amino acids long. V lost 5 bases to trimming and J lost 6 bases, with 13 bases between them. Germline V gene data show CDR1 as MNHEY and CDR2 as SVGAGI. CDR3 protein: CASSLNGGAEAFF. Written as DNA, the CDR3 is TGTGCCAGCAGTCTGAACGGGGGAGCTGAAGCTTTCTTT.

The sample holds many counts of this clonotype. The CDR3 sequence: CASSPRGSRFYSYNEQFF. The CDR3 nucleotides are TGTGCCAGCAGCCCCCGGGGGTCTCGTTTCTACTCCTACAATGAGCAGTTCTTC. V gene TRBV11-2 combines with J gene TRBJ2-1; D is possibly TRBD2 (6 bases). V shed 5 bases and J shed 0 bases, with 20 bases lying between them. Looked up from germline, CDR1 is SGHAT and CDR2 is FQNNGV. This CDR3 comprises 18 residues.

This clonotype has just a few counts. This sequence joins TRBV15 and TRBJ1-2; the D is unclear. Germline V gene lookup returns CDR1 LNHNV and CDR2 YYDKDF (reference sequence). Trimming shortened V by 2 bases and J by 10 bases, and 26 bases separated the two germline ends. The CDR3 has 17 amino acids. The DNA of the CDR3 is TGTGCCACCAGCAGACCTATTGCGGGCACCCGAGACCTATTCTACACCTTC. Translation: CATSRPIAGTRDLFYTF. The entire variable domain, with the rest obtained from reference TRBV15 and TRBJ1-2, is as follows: DAMVIQNPRYQVTQFGKPVTLSCSQTLNHNVMYWYQQKSSQAPKLLFHYYDKDFNNEADTPDNFQSRRPNTSFCFLDIRSPGLGDTAMYLCATSRPIAGTRDLFYTFGSGTRLTVV.

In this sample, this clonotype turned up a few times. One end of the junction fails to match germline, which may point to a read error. The CDR3 spells CASSFSVGTYERYF. The DNA of the CDR3 is TGTGCCAGCAGCTTCTCGGTCGGGACCTACGAGCGGTACTTC. This chain uses TRBV12-3 or TRBV12-4 with TRBJ2-7; either TRBD1 or TRBD2 may supply D (5 bases each). The CDR3 extends over 14 amino acids.

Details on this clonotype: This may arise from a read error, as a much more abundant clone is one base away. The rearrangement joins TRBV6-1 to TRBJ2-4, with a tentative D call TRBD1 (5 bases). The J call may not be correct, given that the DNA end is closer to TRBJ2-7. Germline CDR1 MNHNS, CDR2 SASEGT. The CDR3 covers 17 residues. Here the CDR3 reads CASSLSRPGILTHEQYF. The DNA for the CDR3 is TGTGCCAGCAGTCTCTCCCGCCCAGGGATCCTGACCCACGAGCAGTACTTC.

The CDR3 protein is CSAQDRGFFSNQPQHF. DNA of the CDR3: TGCAGTGCTCAGGACAGGGGGTTCTTTAGCAATCAGCCCCAGCATTTT. This chain uses TRBV20-1 with TRBJ1-5; 10 bases map to TRBD1. Germline CDR1 DFQATT, CDR2 SNEGSKA (reference sequence). CDR3 length equals 16 residues. V dropped 5 bases and J dropped 0; count of bases not matched to a gene: 7.